This is a list of T cell receptor beta chains from one sample in a study of OX40 agonist ivuxolimab in advanced cancers. The repertoire was sequenced with immunoSEQ multiplex PCR; TCRdb's copy has only in-frame clones and lacks some. The sample includes tens of thousands of clones, roughly 80% of them seen just once. The sequencing here drew on CD4+ or CD8+ T cells sorted from blood, taken in a trial of the OX40 agonist ivuxolimab. The receptors originated from an adult with an advanced solid tumor such as melanoma, head and neck, liver or kidney cancer. The CDR3 runs from the conserved cysteine through the conserved F or W. The D gene is left open where the match is weak. Rows may omit the clone size; those that give it use once, few, many or a size class.

d_call,clone_size,v_call,cdr3_aa
-,many,TRBV2,CASTPEGGLYGYTF
TRBD1,-,TRBV11-2,CASKARQGGHYGYTF
-,-,TRBV2,CASSEQGQGTEAFF
-,once,TRBV2,CASSEDRNEQFF
-,once,TRBV5-1,CASSPGPDPVNTF
-,few,TRBV5-5,CASSLTIQETQYF
-,-,TRBV7-8,CASSPRLDTEAFF
-,-,TRBV4-1,CASSRPLRGPNTEAFF
-,-,TRBV19,CASSIDPGTPKAFF